A single sample gave rise to the 27 T cell receptor beta chains below, sequenced in a study of blood T cell repertoires in COVID-19. The assay was immunoSEQ multiplex PCR, and TCRdb's table has in-frame clones only and misses some. The repertoire holds 200,000 or so clones, with around 83% as singletons. Sequencing used peripheral blood. Receptor source: a man aged 50-59 years who had recovered from COVID-19.

Only one count was recorded for this clone. This chain joins TRBV2 and TRBJ2-7; TRBD2 matches 7 bases. The CDR3 is 16 residues long. V was pared by 1 base and J by 4 bases, with 10 bases of the junction left unmatched. Germline CDR1 reads SNHLY; CDR2 reads FYNNEI. The CDR3 here is CASSEDRSGGSYEQYF. CDR3 DNA sequence: TGTGCCAGCAGTGAAGATCGTTCTGGCGGGAGTTACGAGCAGTACTTC.

The chain joins TRBV3-1 (or the pseudogene TRBV3-2) to TRBJ2-1; TRBD2 might be the D (5 bases). V lost 4 bases and J lost 2, with 12 bases in between. The CDR3 loop spans 15 amino acids. CDR1 LGHDT and CDR2 YNNKEL come from the germline V gene (reference sequence). This CDR3 is CASSRRDSAYNEQFF. DNA for the CDR3: TGTGCCAGCAGCCGCCGAGATAGCGCCTACAATGAGCAGTTCTTC.

This rearrangement joins TRBV5-1 to TRBJ1-4, with TRBD1 matching 7 bases. Germline CDR1 reads SGHRS; CDR2 reads YFSETQ. The V gene end was trimmed by 0 bases and the J gene end by 3 bases; junction bases not matched to a gene: 2. The CDR3 length is 15 residues. The CDR3 spells CASSLADRPNEKLFF. The CDR3 DNA reads as TGCGCCAGCAGCTTGGCGGACAGGCCTAATGAAAAACTGTTTTTT. Drawing the rest from reference TRBV5-1 and TRBJ1-4, the complete variable domain is KAGVTQTPRYLIKTRGQQVTLSCSPISGHRSVSWYQQTPGQGLQFLFEYFSETQRNKGNFPGRFSGRQFSNSRSEMNVSTLELGDSALYLCASSLADRPNEKLFFGSGTQLSVL.

The gene calls are TRBV30 and TRBJ1-5; TRBD1 matches 9 bases. Germline assignment: CDR1 GTSNPN and CDR2 SVGIG (reference sequence). The CDR3 has 17 residues. V gave up 2 bases and J gave up 4 bases; unmatched junction bases: 12. In DNA form, the CDR3 reads TGTGCCTGGAGTTCCAACAGGGGGCGGGAGGTGAATCAGCCCCAGCATTTT. Translating gives CAWSSNRGREVNQPQHF.

The rearrangement uses TRBV7-2 and TRBJ1-1; D is unresolved. CDR3 length equals 14 residues. The V end was cut by 3 bases, the J end by 1 base, with 9 bases between. Germline values: CDR1 SGHTA, CDR2 FQGNSA. The CDR3 DNA follows: TGTGCCAGCAGCTTCCTTGGGAGGAACACTGAAGCTTTCTTT. It encodes CASSFLGRNTEAFF. The full variable domain, with the rest looked up from reference TRBV7-2 and TRBJ1-1, is GAGVSQSPSNKVTEKGKDVELRCDPISGHTALYWYRQSLGQGLEFLIYFQGNSAPDKSGLPSDRFSAERTGGSVSTLTIQRTQQEDSAVYLCASSFLGRNTEAFFGQGTRLTVV.

The rearrangement joins TRBV19 to TRBJ2-1; TRBD2 matches at 7 bases. The trim removed 1 base at V and 9 bases at J, leaving 6 bases unmatched. Germline V lookup: CDR1 LNHDA, CDR2 SQIVND (reference sequence). This CDR3 region has 14 residues. CDR3 sequence (DNA): TGTGCCAGTAGTATAGGGGAGGGAGGCGTTGAGCAGTTCTTC. Amino acids: CASSIGEGGVEQFF.

The chain combines TRBV6-5 with TRBJ1-1, with 8 bases that match TRBD1. CDR1 and CDR2 (germline): MNHEY, SVGAGI. This CDR3 contains 14 residues. The V segment lost 6 bases and the J segment 4 bases; nucleotides outside the gene matches: 7. The CDR3 DNA follows: TGTGCCAGCAGACTCCGGGACAGGCTCACTGAAGCTTTCTTT. This gives the protein CASRLRDRLTEAFF.

This clone appeared once. The chain uses TRBV28 and TRBJ2-7; the D gene is possibly TRBD2 (5 bases). The germline V gene has CDR1 MDHEN and CDR2 SYDVKM. The germline V and J ends were trimmed by 1 base and 2 bases, with 9 bases remaining between them. The CDR3 loop spans 14 amino acids. The CDR3 DNA is TGTGCCAGCAGTTTATCCGGGAAAACCTACGAGCAGTACTTC. The encoded protein is CASSLSGKTYEQYF.

The chain is built from TRBV5-4 and TRBJ2-6; 10 bases are shared with TRBD2. The CDR3 length is 16 residues. Germline V CDR1 and CDR2: SGHNT, YYREEE (reference sequence). J gave up 4 bases and V 2 bases, and 3 bases lay outside the gene matches. The CDR3 DNA is TGTGCCAGCAGCTTAGCGGGAGGGGCCGGGGCCAACGTCCTGACTTTC. Translation: CASSLAGGAGANVLTF.

This clone has only one observation. This rearrangement joins TRBV28 to TRBJ2-7; possible D gene TRBD2, 6 bases. The CDR3 loop spans 15 amino acids. V shed 4 bases and J shed 4 bases, with 17 bases lying between them. Per germline, CDR1 MDHEN and CDR2 SYDVKM. Here the CDR3 reads CASSSPAGFSYEQYF. The CDR3 coding sequence is TGTGCCAGCAGTTCCCCTGCGGGGTTCTCGTACGAGCAGTACTTC. Variable domain in full (rest from reference TRBV28 and TRBJ2-7): DVKVTQSSRYLVKRTGEKVFLECVQDMDHENMFWYRQDPGLGLRLIYFSYDVKMKEKGDIPEGYSVSREKKERFSLILESASTNQTSMYLCASSSPAGFSYEQYFGPGTRLTVT.

The V call is TRBV2, the J call TRBJ2-7; 8 nucleotides match TRBD1. The germline gives CDR1 SNHLY, CDR2 FYNNEI. The trim removed 4 bases at V and 0 bases at J, leaving 2 bases unmatched. This CDR3 is built from 14 residues. CDR3 sequence: CASSVQGVSYEQYF. CDR3 DNA: TGTGCCAGCAGTGTACAGGGGGTCTCCTACGAGCAGTACTTC.

The genes are TRBV9 and TRBJ2-1, with 11 positions matching TRBD2. CDR1 is SGDLS and CDR2 is YYNGEE in the germline V gene. This CDR3 comprises 17 residues. The V segment lost 0 bases and the J segment 4 bases; nucleotides outside the gene matches: 6. This chain's CDR3 is CASSVVLAGVGYNEQFF. CDR3 in DNA: TGTGCCAGCAGCGTAGTACTAGCGGGAGTAGGTTACAATGAGCAGTTCTTC.

This clone has a handful of counts. This rearrangement joins TRBV28 to TRBJ2-7, with D perhaps TRBD2 (6 bases). V dropped 5 bases and J dropped 4 bases, with 21 bases sitting between them. This CDR3 spans 16 amino acids. The germline V gene encodes CDR1 MDHEN and CDR2 SYDVKM. Written as DNA, the CDR3 is TGTGCCAGCAGTAGTGGAGGGGCAGGTAGGAGGTACGAGCAGTACTTC. This encodes CASSSGGAGRRYEQYF. Full variable domain (rest looked up from reference TRBV28 and TRBJ2-7): DVKVTQSSRYLVKRTGEKVFLECVQDMDHENMFWYRQDPGLGLRLIYFSYDVKMKEKGDIPEGYSVSREKKERFSLILESASTNQTSMYLCASSSGGAGRRYEQYFGPGTRLTVT.

The chain is built from TRBV30 and TRBJ1-2, with TRBD1 matching over 7 bases. J lost 8 bases, V lost 1 base, and 10 bases had no gene match. This CDR3 has 14 amino acids. In germline, CDR1 is GTSNPN, CDR2 SVGIG (reference sequence). For the CDR3, the DNA is TGTGCCTGGAGTGGCGCAGGGGGACAAAGGGGCTACACCTTC. It specifies CAWSGAGGQRGYTF.

This clone is a singleton in its sample. The chain links TRBV7-8 to TRBJ1-5; D uncertain. This CDR3 is 15 amino acids long. V gave up 3 bases and J gave up 4 bases, with 13 bases separating them. Germline V lookup: CDR1 SGHVS, CDR2 FQNEAQ. The CDR3 DNA reads as TGTGCCAGCAGCTTCAACCCCGGGGTAAATCAGCCCCAGCATTTT. Its protein product is CASSFNPGVNQPQHF.

The chain links TRBV2 to TRBJ1-1, with a possible D match to TRBD1 (5 bases). The germline gives CDR1 SNHLY, CDR2 FYNNEI. V was cut by 7 bases and J by 5 bases, with 17 bases left in between. This CDR3 has 14 amino acids. The chain's CDR3 is CASTSRRGGTEAFF. CDR3 coding DNA: TGTGCCAGCACCTCGAGAAGGGGAGGAACTGAAGCTTTCTTT.

The chain joins TRBV18 to TRBJ1-2, with 7 bases lining up with TRBD1. The CDR3 contains 14 residues. CDR1 KGHSH and CDR2 LQKENI come from the germline V gene. J lost 4 bases, V lost 2 bases, and 4 bases had no gene match. The chain's CDR3 is CASSPSRQGYGYTF. The CDR3 region has the DNA TGTGCCAGCTCACCATCGCGACAGGGCTATGGCTACACCTTC.

This clone was picked up a small number of times. The CDR3 protein is CASSAWTGNTYEQYF. Here the CDR3 DNA reads TGCGCCAGCAGCGCCTGGACAGGGAACACCTACGAGCAGTACTTC. This rearrangement joins TRBV5-1 to TRBJ2-7, with TRBD1 matching 8 bases. This CDR3 has 15 residues. Trimming at V came to 4 bases and at J to 2 bases, leaving 8 bases not matched to a gene. CDR1 and CDR2 from the germline V gene are SGHRS and YFSETQ.

This clone was counted only a few times. The genes are TRBV4-1 and TRBJ2-1, with D unresolved. The CDR3 totals 14 residues. CDR1 and CDR2 (germline): MGHRA, YSYEKL. Trimming pared 0 bases from V and 9 bases from J, leaving 12 bases between. CDR3 in DNA: TGCGCCAGCAGCCAAGATAGAACGTTCGTTGAGCAGTTCTTC. It is translated as CASSQDRTFVEQFF.

This clone has a handful of counts. The rearrangement joins TRBV7-6 to TRBJ2-7; 7 bases map to TRBD1. J was trimmed by 5 bases and V by 2 bases; bases with no gene match: 15. CDR1 is SGHVS and CDR2 is FNYEAQ in the germline V gene. The CDR3 loop spans 17 amino acids. CDR3 loop: CASSLRSGQTLFDEQYF. The CDR3 region has the DNA TGTGCCAGCAGCTTAAGGTCGGGACAGACTCTCTTTGACGAGCAGTACTTC.

The rearrangement links TRBV28 to TRBJ2-7, with 8 positions matching TRBD2. The CDR3 has 16 amino acids. Germline CDR1 and CDR2: MDHEN and SYDVKM. J lost 4 bases, V lost 5 bases, and 13 bases had no gene match. CDR3 DNA: TGTGCCAGCAGTCGGGGGGGTCAGGTACGAACGTACGAGCAGTACTTC. It specifies CASSRGGQVRTYEQYF.

The chain joins TRBV19 to TRBJ2-3, with TRBD1 identical over 10 bases. The CDR3 extends over 14 amino acids. Unmatched junction bases numbered 0, after V lost 5 bases and J lost 1 base. In germline, CDR1 is LNHDA, CDR2 SQIVND (reference sequence). For the CDR3, the DNA is TGTGCCAGTAGTGGGACAGGGGGCACAGATACGCAGTATTTT. Its protein product is CASSGTGGTDTQYF.

The chain employs TRBV28 and TRBJ1-2; 7 bases fit TRBD1. J lost 8 bases, V lost 11 bases, and 20 bases had no gene match. In germline, CDR1 is MDHEN, CDR2 SYDVKM. This CDR3 has 15 residues. CDR3 nucleotide sequence: TGTGCCGTGTATATCGACAGGGCCCCCGTTGTAGGCTACACCTTC. This codes for CAVYIDRAPVVGYTF.

This clone came up a few times. The J gene is TRBJ2-7, the V gene TRBV6-5, with D possibly TRBD1 on 6 matching bases. The CDR3 sequence is 13 residues long. Trimming took 5 bases from V and 2 from J, leaving 10 bases between them. CDR1 is MNHEY, CDR2 SVGAGI, per germline. CDR3 residues: CASSNRQAYEQYF. In DNA form, the CDR3 reads TGTGCCAGCAGTAACCGACAGGCCTACGAGCAGTACTTC.

The chain employs TRBV12-3 or TRBV12-4 and TRBJ2-5; no clear D. V gave up 3 bases and J gave up 3 bases, with 8 bases separating them. The CDR3 sequence is 13 residues long. In DNA, the CDR3 is TGTGCCAGCAGTTTTTACAGCAAAGAGACCCAGTACTTC. Its protein is CASSFYSKETQYF.

The chain has TRBV6-5 and TRBJ2-2; the D is unclear. Germline values: CDR1 MNHEY, CDR2 SVGAGI. With 9 bases removed from V and 0 bases from J, the gap between germline ends came to 5 bases. The CDR3 has 12 amino acids. For the CDR3, the DNA is TGTGCCAGTAAAACGAACACCGGGGAGCTGTTTTTT. Translating it yields CASKTNTGELFF.

This chain links TRBV13 with TRBJ2-5; TRBD1 is a possible D gene (6 bases). V was clipped by 5 bases and J by 2 bases, with 12 bases between them. CDR3 length: 14 amino acids. Germline CDR1 reads PRHDT; CDR2 reads FYEKMQ (reference sequence). The CDR3 bases are TGTGCCAGCAGCCTAAAACAGGGACAAGAGACCCAGTACTTC. Translating it yields CASSLKQGQETQYF.